The following is a TCR beta chain sequence with its context. This clonotype was observed many times. Its antigen has not been determined. The input lacks base qualities; no much larger clone sits a single base away. The entry originates in a study of neurological immune-mediated disorders (dated by TCRdb to between 2019 and 2020). As for the study more broadly: Of the roughly 34 multiple sclerosis patients, some 30 had relapsing-remitting MS and 3 had secondary progressive MS. Peripheral blood TCR-beta repertoires from HTLV-I-associated myelopathy (HAM/TSP) patients, multiple sclerosis patients and healthy controls were compared by UMI-based sequencing. Alongside PBMC samples, the set of around 99 TCR-beta libraries contained longitudinal samples, technical triplicates, and paired CD4+ and CD8+ T-cell subsets that had been sorted. Of the approximately 70 subjects in the cohort, some 15 were HAM/TSP patients, 34 were multiple sclerosis patients, and around 20 were healthy controls. Results and caveats for the whole study, not just this receptor: TCR clonal expansion was greatest in HAM/TSP patients and smallest in MS patients, who ranked below even healthy controls. No identical CDR3 amino acid sequences were shared among expanded clones across subjects, suggesting private TCR-beta repertoires in all groups. No clinical or MRI features were associated with the MS cluster, and the authors said that larger cohorts are needed. In a phylogenetic analysis, the repertoires of 18 out of 34 MS patients fell into a single cluster of related CDR3 sequences, pointing to a possible signature at the repertoire level.

The CDR3, from cysteine to phenylalanine, totals 12 residues. Only CDR3 DNA remains: 36 bases, in frame from the first base. Deletion took 5 bases off V and 5 bases off J, with a span of 9 bases between the germline ends. CDR1 and CDR2, per the germline V gene, are SGHTA and FQGNSA. cDNA was synthesized by template-switch 5'RACE using a primer carrying a 10-nucleotide random unique molecular identifier by which each TCR transcript was tagged. Over 200 million TCR-beta sequences, covering 15-18 subjects, were produced in each sequencing run. The RNeasy kit was used for extraction of total RNA. The KAPA Real-time Library Amplification kit was used to amplify TCR-beta VDJ regions with primers for the TCR constant region and the 5'RACE anchor. A first PCR added sample indexes and Illumina adaptors, after which a second PCR increased the library yield. After Ampure bead purification, the TCR product of roughly 650 bp was size-selected on a 2% E-gel SizeSelection system. Before pooling, library quality was assessed on a Bioanalyzer, concentration was determined with Qubit, and library quantification was performed with the Kapa Library Quantification kit. Libraries were sequenced paired-end 2 x 150 bp on an Illumina HiSeq 2500. To increase sequence diversity, about 23-30% phiX was spiked into each library pool. Turning to the authors' computational methods: Quality-filtered reads were processed with the UMI-based MiGEC pipeline, and over 90% of raw TCR sequences were removed by the MiGEC pipeline during error correction. IMGT germline references were used for aligning VDJ genes, and each clonotype was defined as a unique CDR3 amino acid sequence together with its V-J genes. VDJtools evaluated clonal expansion, Shannon diversity and CDR3 relatedness (CalcPairwiseDistances, ClusterSamples); CLCbio workbench built phylogenetic trees. Using coefficient-of-variation modelling across technical triplicates, the study counted a clone as expanded if it had at least 8 unique UMIs. TCRdb reran the public reads through fastp at Q25 and MiXCR, keeping productive beta chains. Every entry covers one CDR3 protein and lists the most common genes and DNA from its rows. The V and J calls reflect TCRdb's pipeline rather than the authors' work. Within this sample are around 61,000 distinct CDR3 sequences, with roughly 5% of them counted one time only. Together, the top ten hold around 6% of the sample.

Unsorted PBMC libraries were generated from 2 million PBMCs stored in RNAlater at -80 °C until RNA extraction. The multiple sclerosis patients were enrolled in a US clinical protocol that used magnetic resonance imaging to evaluate disease progression. Peripheral blood was subjected to Ficoll-Hypaque density gradient centrifugation to isolate PBMCs, which were then cryopreserved in liquid nitrogen. Sequenced sample: PBMCs. The TCR sequence derives from a human donor with multiple sclerosis. The donor label of this sample is uncertain. The rearrangement joined TRBV7-2 to TRBJ1-1; the D gene cannot be resolved reliably. The CDR3 protein: CASSLRATEAFF. The DNA reads TGTGCCAGCAGCCTAAGGGCAACTGAAGCTTTCTTT. Outside the CDR3, residues come from the reference TRBV7-2 and TRBJ1-1 proteins, so the full variable domain is: GAGVSQSPSNKVTEKGKDVELRCDPISGHTALYWYRQSLGQGLEFLIYFQGNSAPDKSGLPSDRFSAERTGGSVSTLTIQRTQQEDSAVYLCASSLRATEAFFGQGTRLTVV.